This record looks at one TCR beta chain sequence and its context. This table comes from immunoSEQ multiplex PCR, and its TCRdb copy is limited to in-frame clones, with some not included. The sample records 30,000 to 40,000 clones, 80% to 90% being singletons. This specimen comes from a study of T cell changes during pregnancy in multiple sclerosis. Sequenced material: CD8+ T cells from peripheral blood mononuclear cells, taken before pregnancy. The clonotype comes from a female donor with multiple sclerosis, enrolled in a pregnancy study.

Here the CDR3 DNA reads TGTGCCAGCAGTTACGGGCTAGCGGGAGGCGATGAGCAGTTCTTC. This codes for CASSYGLAGGDEQFF. The V call is TRBV6-5, the J call TRBJ2-1, with TRBD2 matching over 11 bases. The V segment lost 2 bases and the J segment 8 bases; nucleotides outside the gene matches: 5. The CDR3 sequence is 15 residues long. Germline assignment: CDR1 MNHEY and CDR2 SVGAGI.